This T cell receptor beta chain was documented in a study of T cells in Graves' hyperthyroidism and ophthalmopathy (dated by TCRdb to the late 2010s). Concerning the study at large: Peripheral blood was collected at initial diagnosis, before any treatment. In several Graves' hyperthyroidism patients, the study also compared T-cell repertoires from thyroid tissue with T-cell repertoires from blood. A discovery cohort of approximately 100 patients, approximately 44 with Graves' ophthalmopathy and roughly 59 with stable Graves' hyperthyroidism, was used to find distinguishing TCR V-J signatures. The paper reports TCR Vbeta CDR3 sequencing of 135 peripheral blood samples: 43 ophthalmopathy, under 85 hyperthyroidism and 17 progressor patients. After sampling, hyperthyroidism patients received methimazole starting at 30 mg daily, and ophthalmopathy patients received high-dose intravenous methylprednisolone. The 75 to 100 discovery patients were divided at random into training and test sets in a 7:3 ratio. Whether ophthalmopathy could be predicted prospectively was tested in an independent validation cohort made up of roughly 19 hyperthyroidism patients plus 17 patients who later progressed to ophthalmopathy.

The table lists this clonotype with a few counts. The antigen it recognizes is unknown. No clone much larger than this one lies a single base away; base qualities are absent. Hyperthyroidism patients were newly diagnosed, with disease duration under 2 months, and aged 18 to 65 years. Patients with uncontrolled infections, other autoimmune diseases, pregnancy or lactation were excluded. Clinical symptoms, serum thyroxine and TRAb, thyroid ultrasound, and orbital computed tomography formed the basis for the diagnoses. Blood from progressor patients was drawn when they were first diagnosed with hyperthyroidism, before any ophthalmopathy symptoms appeared. Ficoll-Paque density gradient centrifugation was used to isolate PBMCs from about 10 ml of fresh peripheral blood. Progressor patients were defined as those initially diagnosed with Graves' hyperthyroidism in whom ophthalmopathy developed during follow-up. Total RNA was extracted using Trizol reagent, and RNA quality was assessed on an Agilent 2100 Bioanalyzer.

What the work shows at the level of the full study, not this receptor alone: No statistical method was used to set the sample size in advance, and investigators knew the group allocation. In cross-validation, a model built on a 13 V-J signature told ophthalmopathy apart from stable hyperthyroidism with approximately 90% sensitivity and about 81% specificity, and in testing the same model reached 80%/75%. During validation, the model predicted progression to ophthalmopathy a median of around 6 months ahead of onset, with roughly 65% sensitivity and 72.22% specificity. Most expanded thyroid clonotypes (frequency above 0.001) were also detected in blood, suggesting blood repertoires may reflect thyroid immune responses.

TCR beta CDR3 regions were amplified from RNA transcripts. The first round of RT-PCR for the TCR CDR3 was performed with the HTBI primer set and the Qiagen OneStep RT-PCR kit. Libraries were constructed in a second round of multiplex PCR, after which size selection and purification were carried out. Sequencing of the libraries was done on an Illumina HiSeq2000 using paired-end 100 bp reads. The authors processed their data as follows. SOAPnuke was used to process the raw data, with reads discarded if the reads contained adapters or uncalled bases, had a mean Phred below 15, or lacked an exact constant-primer or identifier match. COPE v1.2.5 was used to merge the high-quality paired reads, and each unique nucleotide sequence was defined as a clonotype. MiTCR v1.1 was used to align clonotypes to the IMGT TRBV, TRBD and TRBJ reference segments. Only V-J combinations with frequency above 0.0001, covering 99.2% of repertoires, were analysed. A TCS score was defined as the ratio between F50 (clonal expansion) and ExV (chaos), using BLOSUM62-based TCRdist between CDR3 peptides within each V-J. Welch's t-statistics and random forest reduced roughly 540 V-J features to roughly 13, which were used in a naive Bayes classifier (R e1071). TCRdb's own reprocessing of the public reads used fastp at Q25 and MiXCR and kept productive beta chains. Rows with one shared CDR3 protein collapse into an entry with the most common genes and DNA. These V and J calls are TCRdb output, not the study's own analysis. In all, the sample holds 350,000 or so distinct CDR3 sequences, and approximately 17% of those were seen once. The ten top clones hold roughly 35% of the sample.

V loses 4 bases, J loses 2 bases, and the germline ends lie 18 bases apart. The CDR3 starts with the cysteine, ends with the phenylalanine, and has 17 residues. Of all the DNA, just the CDR3 is kept, 51 bases in frame from base 1. The germline V gene provides CDR1 MDHEN and CDR2 SYDVKM. The sequenced sample was blood. This TCR derives from a woman in her 30s with Graves' hyperthyroidism that later progressed to Graves' ophthalmopathy. The chain is encoded by TRBV28 joined to TRBJ2-1; a weak D assignment points to TRBD2 (6 bases agree). The CDR3 loop reads CASSSTSREHTYNEQFF. In nucleotide form, the sequence is TGTGCCAGCAGTTCAACATCACGGGAGCATACCTACAATGAGCAGTTCTTC.